This T cell receptor (beta chain) was sequenced during a study of blood T cell repertoires in COVID-19. Study context: There were acute and convalescent COVID-19 samples, and they came from the United States, Italy and Spain. PBMCs, B-cell-depleted T cells, or T cells provided the cDNA or gDNA that made up the material.

Per the authors' pipeline: From reference gene primer amplification, estimates of nucleated cell counts were derived. Sequencing used immunoSEQ multiplex PCR; TCRdb keeps in-frame clones, though not all of them. V, J and clone size reflect that table, while D and trimming were determined from the DNA. The table lists about 140,000 clones, around 90% of them singletons. The Seattle patients, enrolled during active infection, were followed longitudinally. The CDR3 has 16 residues. CDR1 is SGHTA and CDR2 is FQGNSA in the germline V gene. With 6 bases clipped from V and 2 bases from J, the junction kept 8 bases outside the gene matches.

The specimen sequenced was peripheral blood. The V and J genes are TRBV7-2 and TRBJ2-1, with 9 bases matching TRBD1. The receptor was isolated from a human donor with COVID-19, enrolled during active disease. The donor label of this sample is uncertain. This CDR3 is CASRRTGAQTYNEQFF. The CDR3 bases are TGTGCCAGCAGAAGGACAGGGGCCCAGACCTACAATGAGCAGTTCTTC.